The source of this T cell receptor (beta chain) is a study of TIL therapy for anti-PD-1-resistant metastatic lung cancer. Sequencing used immunoSEQ v3. Each library reached some 2 million read pairs, or about 5-6 million at deep level. Using immunoSEQ multiplex PCR, the repertoire was profiled, and TCRdb retains in-frame clones only, with some absent. The table lists roughly 50,000 clones, less than 85% of them singletons. This clone has more than one count but fewer than ten. Time point defined: pre-treatment sample, taken before nivolumab and TIL therapy. Pleural nodules or supraclavicular lymph nodes made up most of the excised metastases sampled. V dropped 3 bases and J dropped 7 bases, with 16 bases sitting between them. The germline gives CDR1 SGDLS, CDR2 YYNGEE. CDR3 length: 14 amino acids.

The specimen was tumor tissue, collected at baseline. The origin of this receptor is a person aged 25-80 years with non-small cell lung cancer. The chain combines TRBV9 with TRBJ1-2, with no clear D. The CDR3 DNA follows: TGTGCCAGCAGCGCCTTTGGACCCTTCGCTGGCTACACCTTC. Amino acids: CASSAFGPFAGYTF.